These T cell receptor beta chains were read from a single sample in a study of immune evolution from preneoplasia to lung adenocarcinoma. Assay: immunoSEQ multiplex PCR; the TCRdb copy retains only in-frame clones and omits some. Found here are just over 8,500 clones, approximately 79% of them singletons; the top ten hold around 8%. The sample was FFPE minimally invasive lung adenocarcinoma tissue. The receptors come from a donor aged 70 or over with lung adenocarcinoma. Each CDR3 is given with its conserved first and last residue. D genes are given only for firm matches. Expanded clones get a size class; other rows say once, few or many, or leave the size out.

TRBJ2-7	.	TRBV5-5	.	CASSLVAGTFGEQYF	TGTGCCAGCAGCTTGGTGGCAGGGACCTTTGGCGAGCAGTACTTC
TRBJ2-4	.	TRBV7-2	.	CASSLGAGVGKNIQYF	TGTGCCAGCAGCTTAGGGGCAGGGGTCGGCAAAAACATTCAGTACTTC
TRBJ2-3	few	TRBV28	TRBD2	CASSPPSGLTDTQYF	TGTGCCAGCAGTCCCCCTAGCGGACTCACAGATACGCAGTATTTT
TRBJ2-7	few	TRBV7-9	.	CASSQDFYEQYF	TGTGCCAGCAGCCAGGACTTCTACGAGCAGTACTTC
TRBJ2-1	.	TRBV10-1	TRBD2	CASSDSGLAKNNEQFF	TGCGCCAGCAGTGATTCCGGACTAGCGAAAAACAATGAGCAGTTCTTC
TRBJ2-2	.	TRBV21-1	.	CASSRPLSGSTGELFF	TGTGCCAGCAGCCGACCCCTTAGCGGGAGCACCGGGGAGCTGTTTTTT
TRBJ2-5	once	TRBV11-3	TRBD2	CASSLGAGGPQETQYF	TGTGCCAGCAGCTTAGGGGCGGGAGGACCACAAGAGACCCAGTACTTC
TRBJ2-1	.	TRBV18	.	CASSPLLATVYNEQFF	TGTGCCAGCTCACCCCTTCTAGCCACAGTCTACAATGAGCAGTTCTTC
TRBJ2-7	.	TRBV30	TRBD2	CAWTTLAGGTSEQYF	TGTGCCTGGACCACGTTAGCGGGAGGCACCTCCGAGCAGTACTTC
TRBJ2-3	.	TRBV5-1	TRBD1	CASSLERGRDTQYF	TGCGCCAGCAGCTTGGAAAGGGGGCGAGATACGCAGTATTTT
TRBJ1-1	.	TRBV30	.	CAWSMRNRANTEAFF	TGTGCCTGGAGTATGAGGAACAGGGCGAACACTGAAGCTTTCTTT
TRBJ2-7	few	TRBV4-1	TRBD2	CASSQEAAGGLREQYF	TGCGCCAGCAGCCAAGAGGCAGCGGGAGGGCTTCGGGAGCAGTACTTC
TRBJ2-2	few	TRBV2	.	CASAVLRGSGTGELFF	TGTGCCAGCGCGGTCCTCAGAGGAAGTGGCACCGGGGAGCTGTTTTTT
TRBJ2-1	once	TRBV10-3	TRBD2	CAIGSTSLYEQFF	TGTGCCATCGGGTCGACTAGCTTATATGAGCAGTTCTTC
TRBJ1-1	.	TRBV28	.	CASSSGGLNTEAFF	TGTGCCAGCAGTTCGGGGGGGCTTAACACTGAAGCTTTCTTT
TRBJ1-2	.	TRBV10-2	TRBD1	CASSEVRQGGYGYTF	TGCGCCAGCAGTGAGGTTCGACAGGGCGGCTATGGCTACACCTTC
TRBJ2-7	.	TRBV6-1	TRBD1	CASSRQGEYEQYF	TGTGCCAGCAGCCGACAGGGGGAATACGAGCAGTACTTC
TRBJ2-2	.	TRBV5-1	.	CASGGDTNTGELFF	TGCGCCAGCGGGGGAGACACCAACACCGGGGAGCTGTTTTTT
TRBJ1-2	once	TRBV27	.	CASSLSPWEGRVYGYTF	TGTGCCAGCAGTTTATCCCCCTGGGAGGGGAGGGTTTACGGCTACACCTTC
TRBJ1-5	.	TRBV7-2	.	CASSLPGPGPQHF	TGTGCCAGCAGCTTACCGGGCCCAGGGCCCCAGCATTTT
TRBJ2-3	.	TRBV18	.	CASSQGLTDTQYF	TGTGCCAGCTCACAGGGACTCACAGATACGCAGTATTTT
TRBJ1-5	.	TRBV6-1	.	CASASPQGMRQPQHF	TGTGCCAGCGCCTCTCCCCAGGGTATGCGTCAGCCCCAGCATTTT
TRBJ2-3	.	TRBV2	TRBD2	CASRGLSVVDTQYF	TGTGCCAGCAGGGGACTATCCGTCGTGGATACGCAGTATTTT
TRBJ2-3	.	TRBV11-2	TRBD2	CASSLIAGGSTDTQYF	TGTGCCAGCAGCCTCATAGCGGGAGGGAGCACAGATACGCAGTATTTT